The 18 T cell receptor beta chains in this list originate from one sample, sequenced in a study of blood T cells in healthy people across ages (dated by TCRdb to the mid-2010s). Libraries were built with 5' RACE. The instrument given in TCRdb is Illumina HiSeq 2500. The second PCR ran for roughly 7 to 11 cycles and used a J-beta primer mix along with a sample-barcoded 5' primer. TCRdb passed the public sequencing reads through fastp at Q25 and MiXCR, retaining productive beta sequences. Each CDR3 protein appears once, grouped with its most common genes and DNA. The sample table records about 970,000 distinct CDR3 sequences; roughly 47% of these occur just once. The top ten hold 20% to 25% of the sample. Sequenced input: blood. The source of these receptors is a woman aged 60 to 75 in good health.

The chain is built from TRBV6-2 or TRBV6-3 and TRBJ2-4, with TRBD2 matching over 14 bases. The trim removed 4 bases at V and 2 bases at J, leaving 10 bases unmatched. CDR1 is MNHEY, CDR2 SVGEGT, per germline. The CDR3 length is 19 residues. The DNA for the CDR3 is TGTGCCAGCAGTTCCCTGACTAGCGGGAGGGCCGTGACCAAAAACATTCAGTACTTC. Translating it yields CASSSLTSGRAVTKNIQYF.

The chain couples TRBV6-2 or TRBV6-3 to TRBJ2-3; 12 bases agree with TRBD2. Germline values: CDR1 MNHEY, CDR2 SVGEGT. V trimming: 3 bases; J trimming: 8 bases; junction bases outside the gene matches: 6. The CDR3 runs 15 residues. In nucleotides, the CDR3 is TGTGCCAGCAGTTATTGGACTAGCGGGATTATTACGCAGTATTTT. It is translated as CASSYWTSGIITQYF.

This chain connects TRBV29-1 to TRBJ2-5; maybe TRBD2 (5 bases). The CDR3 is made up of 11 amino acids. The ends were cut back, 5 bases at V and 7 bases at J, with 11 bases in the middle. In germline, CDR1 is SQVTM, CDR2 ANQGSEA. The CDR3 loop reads CSVNGVGTQYF. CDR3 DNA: TGCAGCGTTAACGGGGTTGGGACCCAGTACTTC.

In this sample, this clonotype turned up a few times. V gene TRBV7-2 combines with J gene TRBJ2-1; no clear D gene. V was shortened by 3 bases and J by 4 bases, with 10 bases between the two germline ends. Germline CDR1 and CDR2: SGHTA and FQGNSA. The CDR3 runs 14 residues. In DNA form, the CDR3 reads TGTGCCAGCAGCTTGCGACTCCAATACAATGAGCAGTTCTTC. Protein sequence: CASSLRLQYNEQFF.

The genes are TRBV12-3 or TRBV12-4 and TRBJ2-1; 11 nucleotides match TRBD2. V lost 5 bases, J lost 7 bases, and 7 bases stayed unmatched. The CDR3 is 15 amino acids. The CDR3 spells CASSLGLAGRNEQFF. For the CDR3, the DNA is TGTGCCAGCAGTCTCGGACTAGCGGGTAGGAATGAGCAGTTCTTC.

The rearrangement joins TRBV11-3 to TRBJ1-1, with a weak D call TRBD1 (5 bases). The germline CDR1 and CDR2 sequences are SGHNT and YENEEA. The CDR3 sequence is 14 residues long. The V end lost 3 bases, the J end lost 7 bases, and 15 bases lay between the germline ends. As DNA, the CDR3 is TGTGCCAGCAGCTTCGGGTCAGGGAAAGATGAAGCTTTCTTT. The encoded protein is CASSFGSGKDEAFF.

The CDR3 DNA sequence: TGCGCCAGCAGCTTCCGGACTAGCGGGGCCCCTAGCACAGATACGCAGTATTTT. Its translation is CASSFRTSGAPSTDTQYF. The gene calls are TRBV4-1 and TRBJ2-3; 12 bases are shared with TRBD2. V was clipped by 5 bases and J by 0 bases; unmatched bases: 9. This CDR3 is 18 amino acids long. Per the germline V gene, CDR1 is MGHRA and CDR2 is YSYEKL.

The CDR3 nucleotides read TGTGCCAGCACACTAAGACTAGCGGGTCACAATGAGCAGTTCTTC. It is translated as CASTLRLAGHNEQFF. The rearrangement links TRBV12-3 or TRBV12-4 to TRBJ2-1; 10 nucleotides agree with TRBD2. The J segment lost 5 bases and the V segment lost 7 bases, leaving 8 bases of the junction unmatched. This CDR3 spans 15 amino acids.

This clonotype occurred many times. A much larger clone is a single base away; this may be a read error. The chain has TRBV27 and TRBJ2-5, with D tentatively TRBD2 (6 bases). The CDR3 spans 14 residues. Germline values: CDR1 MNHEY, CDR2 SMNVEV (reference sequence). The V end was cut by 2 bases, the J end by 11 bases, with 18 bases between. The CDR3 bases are TGTGCCAGCAGTTTAGGGCAGGGAGGCAATGAGCAGTACTTC. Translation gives CASSLGQGGNEQYF.

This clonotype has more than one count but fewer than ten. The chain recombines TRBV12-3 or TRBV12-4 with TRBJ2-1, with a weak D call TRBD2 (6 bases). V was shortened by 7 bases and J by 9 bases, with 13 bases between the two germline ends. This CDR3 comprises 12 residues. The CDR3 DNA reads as TGTGCCAGCATGAGGCGGGACGCTGAGCAGTTCTTC. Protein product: CASMRRDAEQFF.

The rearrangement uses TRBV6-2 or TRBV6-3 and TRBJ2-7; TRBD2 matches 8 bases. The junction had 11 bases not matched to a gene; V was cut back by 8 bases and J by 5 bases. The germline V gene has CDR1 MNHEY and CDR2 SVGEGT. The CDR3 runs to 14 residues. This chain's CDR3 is CASLRSGSKNEQYF. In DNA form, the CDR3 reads TGTGCCAGCCTACGAAGCGGGAGTAAAAACGAGCAGTACTTC.

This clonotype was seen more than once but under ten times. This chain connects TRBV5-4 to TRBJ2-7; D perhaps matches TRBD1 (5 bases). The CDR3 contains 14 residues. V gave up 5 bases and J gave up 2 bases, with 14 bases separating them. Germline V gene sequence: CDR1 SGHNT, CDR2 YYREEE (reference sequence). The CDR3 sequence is CASSFDQGAYEQYF. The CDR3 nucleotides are TGTGCCAGCAGTTTTGATCAGGGTGCCTACGAGCAGTACTTC.

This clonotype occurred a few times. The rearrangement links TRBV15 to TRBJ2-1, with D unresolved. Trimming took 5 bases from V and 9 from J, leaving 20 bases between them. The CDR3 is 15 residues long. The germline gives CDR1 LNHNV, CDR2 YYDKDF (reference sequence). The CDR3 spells CATSVLVDLFTEQFF. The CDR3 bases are TGTGCCACCAGCGTCCTGGTTGACCTGTTCACTGAGCAGTTCTTC.

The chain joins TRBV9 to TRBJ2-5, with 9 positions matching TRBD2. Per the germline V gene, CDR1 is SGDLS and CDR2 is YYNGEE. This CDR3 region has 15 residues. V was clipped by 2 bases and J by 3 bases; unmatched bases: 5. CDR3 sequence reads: CASSVRREGEETQYF. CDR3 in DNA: TGTGCCAGCAGCGTGAGGCGGGAGGGCGAAGAGACCCAGTACTTC.

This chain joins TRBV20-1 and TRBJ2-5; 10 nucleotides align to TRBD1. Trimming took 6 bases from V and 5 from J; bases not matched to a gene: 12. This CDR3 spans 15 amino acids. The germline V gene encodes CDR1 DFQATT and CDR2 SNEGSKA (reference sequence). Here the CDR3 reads CSAEPGTGVPETQYF. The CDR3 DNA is TGCAGTGCCGAGCCCGGGACAGGGGTACCGGAGACCCAGTACTTC.

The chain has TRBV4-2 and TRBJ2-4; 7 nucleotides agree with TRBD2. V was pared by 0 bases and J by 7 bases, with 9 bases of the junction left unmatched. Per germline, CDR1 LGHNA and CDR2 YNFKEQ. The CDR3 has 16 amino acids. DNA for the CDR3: TGTGCCAGCAGCCAAGATACGAGCGGGGTCGGGAACATTCAGTACTTC. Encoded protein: CASSQDTSGVGNIQYF.

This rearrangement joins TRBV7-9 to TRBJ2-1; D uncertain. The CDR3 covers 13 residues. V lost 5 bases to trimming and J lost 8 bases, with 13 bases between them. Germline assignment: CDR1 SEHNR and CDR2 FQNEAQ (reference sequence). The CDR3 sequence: CASSPPLFDEQFF. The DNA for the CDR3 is TGTGCCAGCAGCCCGCCCCTTTTCGATGAGCAGTTCTTC.

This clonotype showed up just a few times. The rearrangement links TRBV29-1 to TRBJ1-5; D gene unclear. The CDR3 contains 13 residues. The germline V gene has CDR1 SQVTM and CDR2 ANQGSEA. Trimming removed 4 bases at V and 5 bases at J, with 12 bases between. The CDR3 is CSVGPEKDQPQHF. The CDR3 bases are TGCAGCGTTGGCCCAGAAAAGGATCAGCCCCAGCATTTT. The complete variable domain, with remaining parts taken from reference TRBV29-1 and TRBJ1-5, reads SAVISQKPSRDICQRGTSLTIQCQVDSQVTMMFWYRQQPGQSLTLIATANQGSEATYESGFVIDKFPISRPNLTFSTLTVSNMSPEDSSIYLCSVGPEKDQPQHFGDGTRLSIL.